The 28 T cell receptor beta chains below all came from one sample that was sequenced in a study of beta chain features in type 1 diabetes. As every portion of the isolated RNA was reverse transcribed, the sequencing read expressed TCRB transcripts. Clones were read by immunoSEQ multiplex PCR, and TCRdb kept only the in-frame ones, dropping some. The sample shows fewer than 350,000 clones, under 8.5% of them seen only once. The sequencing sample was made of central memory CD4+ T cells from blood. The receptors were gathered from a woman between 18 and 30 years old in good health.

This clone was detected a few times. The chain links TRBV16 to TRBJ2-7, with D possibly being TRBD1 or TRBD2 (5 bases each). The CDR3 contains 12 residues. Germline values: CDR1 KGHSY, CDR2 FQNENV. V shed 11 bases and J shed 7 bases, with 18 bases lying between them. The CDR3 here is CARPQGAGEQYF. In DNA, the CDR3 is TGTGCCCGCCCTCAAGGGGCGGGTGAGCAGTACTTC.

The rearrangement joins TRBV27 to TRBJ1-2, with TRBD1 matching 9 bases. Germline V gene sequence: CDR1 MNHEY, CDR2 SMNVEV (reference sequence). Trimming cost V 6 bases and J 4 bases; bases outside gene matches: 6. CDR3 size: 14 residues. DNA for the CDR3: TGTGCCAGCAGGAGGACAGGGGACTTCTATGGCTACACCTTC. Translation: CASRRTGDFYGYTF.

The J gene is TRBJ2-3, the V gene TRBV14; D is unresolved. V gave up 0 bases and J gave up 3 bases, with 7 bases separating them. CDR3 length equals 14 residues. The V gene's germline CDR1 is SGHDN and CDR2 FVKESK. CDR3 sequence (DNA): TGTGCCAGCAGCCAAGATTTCAGGACAGATACGCAGTATTTT. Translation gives CASSQDFRTDTQYF.

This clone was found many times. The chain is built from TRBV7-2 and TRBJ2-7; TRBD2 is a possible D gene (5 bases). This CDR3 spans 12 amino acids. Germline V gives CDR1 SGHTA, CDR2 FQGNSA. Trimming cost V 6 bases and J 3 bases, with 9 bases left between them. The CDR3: CASRPGGYEQYF. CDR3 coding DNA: TGTGCCAGCAGGCCCGGAGGCTACGAGCAGTACTTC.

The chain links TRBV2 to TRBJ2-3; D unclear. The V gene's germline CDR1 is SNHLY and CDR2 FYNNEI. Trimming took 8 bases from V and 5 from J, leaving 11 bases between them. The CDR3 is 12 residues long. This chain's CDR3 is CASGETEDTQYF. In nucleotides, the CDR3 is TGTGCCAGCGGAGAGACGGAAGATACGCAGTATTTT.

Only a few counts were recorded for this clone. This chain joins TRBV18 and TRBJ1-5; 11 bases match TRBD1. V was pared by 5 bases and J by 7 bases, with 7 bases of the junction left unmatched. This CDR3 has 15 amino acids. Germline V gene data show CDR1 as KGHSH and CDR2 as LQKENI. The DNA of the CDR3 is TGTGCCAGCTCAACCGGACAGGGGGCGGGGCAGCCCCAGCATTTT. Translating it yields CASSTGQGAGQPQHF.

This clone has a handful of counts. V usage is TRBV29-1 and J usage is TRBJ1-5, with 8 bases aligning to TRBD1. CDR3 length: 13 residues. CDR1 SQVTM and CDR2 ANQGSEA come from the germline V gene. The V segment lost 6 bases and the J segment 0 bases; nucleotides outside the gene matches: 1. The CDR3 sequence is CSVQGASNQPQHF. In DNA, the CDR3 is TGCAGCGTCCAGGGGGCTAGCAATCAGCCCCAGCATTTT.

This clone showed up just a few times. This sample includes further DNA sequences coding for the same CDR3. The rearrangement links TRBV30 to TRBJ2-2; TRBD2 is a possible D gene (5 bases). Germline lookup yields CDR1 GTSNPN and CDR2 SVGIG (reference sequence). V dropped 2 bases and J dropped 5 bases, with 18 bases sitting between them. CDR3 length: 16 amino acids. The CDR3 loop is CAWSKLGGSVTGELFF. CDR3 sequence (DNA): TGTGCCTGGAGTAAACTTGGTGGGAGTGTGACCGGGGAGCTGTTTTTT.

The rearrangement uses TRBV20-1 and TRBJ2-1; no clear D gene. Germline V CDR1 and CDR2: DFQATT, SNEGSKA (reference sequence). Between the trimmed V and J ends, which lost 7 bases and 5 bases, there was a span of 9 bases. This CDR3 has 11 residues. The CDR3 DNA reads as TGCAGTGGAGATACAGACAATGAGCAGTTCTTC. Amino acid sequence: CSGDTDNEQFF.

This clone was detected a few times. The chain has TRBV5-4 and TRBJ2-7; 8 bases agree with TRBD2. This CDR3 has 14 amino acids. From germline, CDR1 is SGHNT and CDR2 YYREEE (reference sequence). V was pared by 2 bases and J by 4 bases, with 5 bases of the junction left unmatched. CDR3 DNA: TGTGCCAGCAGCTTACAAGCGGGGGAATACGAGCAGTACTTC. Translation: CASSLQAGEYEQYF.

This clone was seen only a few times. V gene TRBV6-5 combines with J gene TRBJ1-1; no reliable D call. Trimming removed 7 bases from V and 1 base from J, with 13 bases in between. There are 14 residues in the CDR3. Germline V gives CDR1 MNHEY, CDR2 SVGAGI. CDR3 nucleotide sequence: TGTGCCAGCACTCCCCGCCGGGCGAACACTGAAGCTTTCTTT. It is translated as CASTPRRANTEAFF.

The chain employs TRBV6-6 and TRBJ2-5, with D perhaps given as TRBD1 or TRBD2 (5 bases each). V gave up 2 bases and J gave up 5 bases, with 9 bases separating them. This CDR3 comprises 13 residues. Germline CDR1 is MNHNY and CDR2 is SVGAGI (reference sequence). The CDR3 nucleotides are TGTGCCAGCAGTTACCAGGGACCGGAGACCCAGTACTTC. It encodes CASSYQGPETQYF.

Written as DNA, the CDR3 is TGTGCCAGCAGTCGGACAGGGGCGGCCTATGGCTACACCTTC. It specifies CASSRTGAAYGYTF. This sequence joins TRBV7-2 and TRBJ1-2; 9 nucleotides align to TRBD1. The J segment lost 4 bases and the V segment lost 6 bases, leaving 6 bases of the junction unmatched. The CDR3 has 14 amino acids. The germline V gene has CDR1 SGHTA and CDR2 FQGNSA.

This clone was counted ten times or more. The CDR3 loop is CASSLGGPGEAFF. CDR3 coding DNA: TGTGCCAGCAGCCTAGGGGGCCCAGGGGAAGCTTTCTTT. The rearrangement uses TRBV14 and TRBJ1-1; 7 nucleotides match TRBD1. Germline lookup yields CDR1 SGHDN and CDR2 FVKESK. V shed 4 bases, J shed 8 bases, and the junction held 7 bases outside the gene matches. The CDR3 contains 13 residues.

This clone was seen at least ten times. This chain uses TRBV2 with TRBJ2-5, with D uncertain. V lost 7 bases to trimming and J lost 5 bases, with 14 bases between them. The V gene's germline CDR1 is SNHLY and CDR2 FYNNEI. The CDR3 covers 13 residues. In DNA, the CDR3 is TGTGCCAGCATTTTCGACGGTGGGGAGACCCAGTACTTC. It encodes CASIFDGGETQYF.

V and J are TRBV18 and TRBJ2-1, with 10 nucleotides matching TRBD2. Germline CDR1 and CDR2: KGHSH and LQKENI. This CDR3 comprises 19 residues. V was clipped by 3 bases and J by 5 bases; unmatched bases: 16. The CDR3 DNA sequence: TGTGCCAGCTCACCGAGCCTAGCGGGAGCGAGTTGGTTTGACAATGAGCAGTTCTTC. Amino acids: CASSPSLAGASWFDNEQFF.

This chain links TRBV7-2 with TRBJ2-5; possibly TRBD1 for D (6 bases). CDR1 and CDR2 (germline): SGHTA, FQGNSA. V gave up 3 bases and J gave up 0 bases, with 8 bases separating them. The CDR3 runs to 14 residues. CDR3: CASSFDRYQETQYF. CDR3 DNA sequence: TGTGCCAGCAGCTTCGACAGGTACCAAGAGACCCAGTACTTC.

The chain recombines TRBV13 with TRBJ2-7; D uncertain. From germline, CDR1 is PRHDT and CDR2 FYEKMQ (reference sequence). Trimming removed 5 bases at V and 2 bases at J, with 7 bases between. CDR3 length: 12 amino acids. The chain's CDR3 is CASSRRTYEQYF. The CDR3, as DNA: TGTGCCAGCAGCCGCCGCACCTACGAGCAGTACTTC.

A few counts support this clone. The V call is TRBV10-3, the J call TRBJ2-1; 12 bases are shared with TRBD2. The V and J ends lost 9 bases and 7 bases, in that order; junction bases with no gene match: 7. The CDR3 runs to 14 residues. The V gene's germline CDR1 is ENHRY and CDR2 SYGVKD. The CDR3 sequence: CAIKTSGSSNEQFF. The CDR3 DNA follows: TGTGCCATTAAGACTAGCGGGAGTTCAAATGAGCAGTTCTTC.

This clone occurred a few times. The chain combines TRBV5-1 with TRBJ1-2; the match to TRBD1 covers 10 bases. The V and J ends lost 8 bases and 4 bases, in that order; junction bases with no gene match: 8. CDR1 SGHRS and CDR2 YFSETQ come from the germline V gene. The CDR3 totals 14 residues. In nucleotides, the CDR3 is TGCGCCAGTACCAGGGACAGGGGAGCCTATGGCTACACCTTC. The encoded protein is CASTRDRGAYGYTF.

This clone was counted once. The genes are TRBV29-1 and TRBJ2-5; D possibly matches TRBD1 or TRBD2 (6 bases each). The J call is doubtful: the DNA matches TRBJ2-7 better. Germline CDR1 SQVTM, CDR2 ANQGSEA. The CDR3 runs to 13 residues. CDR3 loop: CSVTGRSSYEQYF. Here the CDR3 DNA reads TGCAGCGTCACAGGGAGGAGCTCCTACGAGCAGTACTTC.

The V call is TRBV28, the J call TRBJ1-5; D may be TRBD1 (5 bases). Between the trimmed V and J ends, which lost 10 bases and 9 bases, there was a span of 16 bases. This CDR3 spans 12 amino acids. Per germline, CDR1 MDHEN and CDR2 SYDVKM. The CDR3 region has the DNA TGTGCCACTGAACAGGCCCAAGGGCCCCAGCATTTT. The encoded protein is CATEQAQGPQHF.

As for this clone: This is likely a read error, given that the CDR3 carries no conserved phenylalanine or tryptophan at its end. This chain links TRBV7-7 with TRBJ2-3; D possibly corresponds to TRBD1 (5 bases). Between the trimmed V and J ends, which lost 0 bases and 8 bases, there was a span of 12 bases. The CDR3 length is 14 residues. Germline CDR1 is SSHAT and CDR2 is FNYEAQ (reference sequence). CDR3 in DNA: TGTGCCAGCAGCTTAGCCCAGGGCCAGGGTACGCAGTATTTA. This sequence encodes CASSLAQGQGTQYL.

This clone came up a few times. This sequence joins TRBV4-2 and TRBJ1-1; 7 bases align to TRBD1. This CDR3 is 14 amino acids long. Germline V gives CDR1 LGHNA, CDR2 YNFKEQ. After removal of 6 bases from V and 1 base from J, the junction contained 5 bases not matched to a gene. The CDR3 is CASRHRTGNTEAFF. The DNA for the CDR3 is TGTGCCAGCAGGCATCGGACAGGGAACACTGAAGCTTTCTTT.

The CDR3 DNA is TGTGCCAGCAGTTCTACAAGGAGCGGGGAGCTGTTTTTT. Protein product: CASSSTRSGELFF. The V call is TRBV6-1, the J call TRBJ2-2, with unresolved D. The CDR3 is 13 residues long. V was shortened by 5 bases and J by 7 bases, with 11 bases between the two germline ends. Germline lookup yields CDR1 MNHNS and CDR2 SASEGT.

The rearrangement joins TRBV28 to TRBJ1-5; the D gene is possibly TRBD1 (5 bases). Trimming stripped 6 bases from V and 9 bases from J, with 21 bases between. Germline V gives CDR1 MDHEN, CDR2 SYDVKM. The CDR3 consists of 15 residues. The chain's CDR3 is CASRALMGRGTPQHF. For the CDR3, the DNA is TGTGCCAGCAGGGCCCTCATGGGGCGGGGGACGCCCCAGCATTTT.

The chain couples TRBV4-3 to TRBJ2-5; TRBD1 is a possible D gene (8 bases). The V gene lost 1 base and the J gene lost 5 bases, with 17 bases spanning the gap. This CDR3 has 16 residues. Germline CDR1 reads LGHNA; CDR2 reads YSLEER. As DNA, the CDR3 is TGCGCCAGCAGCCAAGGGACAGGGCAGGGGGGGGAGACCCAGTACTTC. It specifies CASSQGTGQGGETQYF.

The CDR3 sequence is CASSLAQTGDEQFF. In DNA form, the CDR3 reads TGCGCCAGCAGCTTGGCCCAGACGGGGGATGAGCAGTTCTTC. The chain has TRBV5-1 and TRBJ2-1, with a possible D match to TRBD2 (6 bases). The CDR3 loop spans 14 amino acids. The V gene lost 0 bases and the J gene lost 8 bases, with 12 bases spanning the gap. Germline CDR1 is SGHRS and CDR2 is YFSETQ.